Reported below is one TCR beta chain. The antigen is undetermined. V lost 7 bases and J lost 6, with 12 bases in between. Germline values: CDR1 SNHLY, CDR2 FYNNEI. CDR3 size: 12 residues. Clones were sequenced by immunoSEQ multiplex PCR, and TCRdb holds only the in-frame ones, with some missing. In the table there are tens of thousands of clones, 73% of which are singletons. The sample originates from a study of PD-1 blockade in classical Hodgkin lymphoma. Every patient experienced relapse after autologous stem cell transplantation, and brentuximab vedotin exposure varied. Study-level findings and limits: In CD4+ cells, TCR diversity went up significantly by C4D1, but in CD8+ cells it did not. Patients with a complete response exhibited baseline diversity comparable to newly diagnosed patients. Individuals who commenced nivolumab within less than 1 year of ASCT were excluded.

Sequencing was performed on peripheral blood mononuclear cells (PBMCs), taken before the second cycle of nivolumab. The sequence was collected from a human donor with classical Hodgkin lymphoma. The V call is TRBV2, the J call TRBJ1-1; D possibly corresponds to TRBD1 (6 bases). The CDR3 DNA follows: TGTGCCAGCACTCCGGACAGCCCTGAAGCTTTCTTT. Amino acid sequence: CASTPDSPEAFF. Combining the CDR3 with reference TRBV2 and TRBJ1-1 gives the whole variable domain EPEVTQTPSHQVTQMGQEVILRCVPISNHLYFYWYRQILGQKVEFLVSFYNNEISEKSEIFDDQFSVERPDGSNFTLKIRSTKLEDSAMYFCASTPDSPEAFFGQGTRLTVV.